Sequencing of this T cell receptor (beta chain) was carried out in a study of identical twins. Study-wide findings and caveats: Cord blood's abundant beta clonotypes had fewer insertions, unlike memory repertoires.

TCRdb passed the 5' RACE reads through MiXCR, listing each CDR3 protein once. This table holds 120,000 to 150,000 distinct CDR3 sequences, around 3.5% found once. The germline gives CDR1 LGHDT, CDR2 YNNKEL (reference sequence). Trimming stripped 5 bases from V and 0 bases from J, with 11 bases between. The CDR3 extends over 15 amino acids. This clonotype was seen repeatedly, ten times or more. Its target is unknown. This TCR derives from a man aged 18-30 years in good health. Material for sequencing was memory T cells sorted from blood. The chain joins TRBV3-1 to TRBJ2-1, with D possibly matching TRBD1 (6 bases). The CDR3 region is CASSSRDTSYNEQFF. The DNA for the CDR3 is TGTGCCAGCAGCAGCCGGGACACCTCCTACAATGAGCAGTTCTTC.